This T cell receptor beta chain was profiled in a study of CD8 T cells in ankylosing spondylitis. Study observations and caveats: Relatively scarce in peripheral blood, disease-linked clones were CD8+. Characteristic, it appeared, of ankylosing spondylitis blood was a TCR beta motif of fewer than 10 highly homologous variants. The authors reported significant enrichment of disease-linked clones in matched ankylosing spondylitis synovial fluid.

TCRdb reprocessed the 5' RACE reads with MiXCR, giving one entry per CDR3 protein. The table has 150,000 to 200,000 distinct CDR3 sequences, 10% to 15% seen once; the top ten hold approximately 10%. This clonotype was seen ten or more times. Its specificity is not known. CDR1 DFQATT and CDR2 SNEGSKA come from the germline V gene (reference sequence). Between the trimmed V and J ends, which lost 3 bases and 5 bases, there was a span of 15 bases. This CDR3 region has 14 residues. The gene calls are TRBV20-1 and TRBJ2-3, with D unresolved. This TCR came from a female donor with ankylosing spondylitis or in good health (not recorded which). The specimen sequenced was blood, either unsorted or a sorted T cell fraction (not recorded which). CDR3 protein: CSASVRVGKDTQYF. The CDR3 coding sequence is TGCAGTGCTAGTGTCCGGGTCGGTAAAGATACGCAGTATTTT.